The table lists the clone carrying this T cell receptor (beta chain) with many counts. The sample is drawn from a study of T-cell reconstitution after alpha-beta-depleted transplantation in children. Trimming took 6 bases from V and 9 from J; bases not matched to a gene: 8. The CDR3 is made up of 15 amino acids. Unique molecular identifiers were used to barcode this TCRbeta library. Each CDR3 protein gets one entry after TCRdb re-called the PCR reads with MiXCR. The data contain about 690,000 distinct CDR3 sequences, approximately 16% of them singletons. The receptor's source is a human donor who donated a stem cell graft to a child with acute myeloid leukemia. Sequenced material: PBMCs from the stem cell graft donor, taken from the stem cell graft. The rearrangement uses TRBV12-3 or TRBV12-4 and TRBJ1-6, with 10 bases matching TRBD1. The CDR3 DNA follows: TGTGCCAGCAGATATGGACAGGGGGAAGGTTCACCCCTCCACTTT. This codes for CASRYGQGEGSPLHF.